A single sample is the source of the 24 T cell receptor beta chains below, sequenced in a study of cytomegalovirus exposure and HLA in healthy donors. The assay was immunoSEQ multiplex PCR, and TCRdb's table has in-frame clones only and misses some. This sample carries about 130,000 clones, roughly 93% of them seen once, and the ten largest clones take less than 1.5%. The material sequenced was PBMCs. Source of these receptors: a woman between 18 and 29 years old in good health and CMV-seronegative.

The chain uses TRBV27 and TRBJ2-7, with TRBD2 matching 7 bases. This CDR3 is built from 14 residues. J gave up 3 bases and V 4 bases, and 6 bases lay outside the gene matches. CDR1 and CDR2 from the germline V gene are MNHEY and SMNVEV (reference sequence). The CDR3 sequence: CASSSAGSHYEQYF. DNA of the CDR3: TGTGCCAGCAGTTCAGCGGGATCCCACTACGAGCAGTACTTC.

The chain combines TRBV11-3 with TRBJ2-1, with TRBD2 matching over 7 bases. Losses at the gene ends were 5 bases for V and 4 bases for J; bases not matched to a gene: 8. From germline, CDR1 is SGHNT and CDR2 YENEEA. This CDR3 is 15 amino acids long. The CDR3 bases are TGTGCCAGCAGCCGGGGCGGGAGTACTTACAATGAGCAGTTCTTC. It yields the protein CASSRGGSTYNEQFF.

V is TRBV12-1 and J is TRBJ2-5; the table's D call, TRBD1, has no DNA check behind it. TRBV12-1 is annotated as a pseudogene. CDR3 length: 16 residues. The CDR3 loop is CASSLWGHMYQETQYF. The CDR3 nucleotides read TGTGCCAGCAGCTTATGGGGGCATATGTACCAAGAGACCCAGTACTTC.

The chain is built from TRBV7-2 and TRBJ1-2; D gene ambiguous. The CDR3 is made up of 13 amino acids. The ends were cut back, 5 bases at V and 4 bases at J, with 11 bases in the middle. CDR1 SGHTA and CDR2 FQGNSA come from the germline V gene. CDR3 region: CASSPQEGYGYTF. CDR3 coding DNA: TGTGCCAGCAGCCCTCAGGAGGGCTATGGCTACACCTTC.

The gene calls are TRBV5-3 and TRBJ1-1, with 10 bases aligning to TRBD1. TRBV5-3 is designated an ORF whose function remains uncertain. The CDR3 is made up of 11 amino acids. Germline trimming cut 8 bases from V and 6 bases from J; bases unmatched to any gene: 1. CDR3 region: CARTGGSEAFF. The CDR3, as DNA: TGTGCCAGGACAGGGGGCTCTGAAGCTTTCTTT.

This clone is a singleton in its sample. This chain uses TRBV2 with TRBJ1-1, with D possibly being TRBD1 (5 bases). From germline, CDR1 is SNHLY and CDR2 FYNNEI. CDR3 size: 13 residues. Trimming cost V 9 bases and J 3 bases, with 14 bases left between them. CDR3 bases: TGTGCCAGTTGCACACAAGGGGACACTGAAGCTTTCTTT. It encodes CASCTQGDTEAFF.

The gene calls are TRBV9 and TRBJ2-7, with TRBD2 matching over 13 bases. Germline V gene data show CDR1 as SGDLS and CDR2 as YYNGEE. V lost 5 bases, J lost 5 bases, and 16 bases stayed unmatched. This CDR3 has 18 residues. The CDR3 nucleotides are TGTGCCAGCAGTCCTGAATGGGGACTAGCGGGGAAGTCCCACGAGCAGTACTTC. It is translated as CASSPEWGLAGKSHEQYF.

This clone was counted a single time. This rearrangement joins TRBV30 to TRBJ2-4, with 8 bases matching TRBD1. V was pared by 4 bases and J by 1 base, with 9 bases of the junction left unmatched. Germline CDR1 reads GTSNPN; CDR2 reads SVGIG (reference sequence). This CDR3 comprises 16 residues. In DNA form, the CDR3 reads TGTGCCTGGAATTTCGGGACAGGAGGGGCCAAAAACATTCAGTACTTC. It codes for CAWNFGTGGAKNIQYF.

The CDR3 region has the DNA TGTGCCAGCAGGCCTCCCCGGGTTAGGCAGCCCCAGCATTTT. It yields the protein CASRPPRVRQPQHF. The chain links TRBV6-1 to TRBJ1-5; D gene uncertain. This CDR3 is built from 14 residues. Germline-derived CDR1 and CDR2 are MNHNS and SASEGT. Trimming left V 6 bases short and J 7 bases short, with 16 bases between.

This sequence joins TRBV2 and TRBJ2-3, with 7 bases aligning to TRBD2. V dropped 7 bases and J dropped 6; count of bases not matched to a gene: 7. The CDR3 is made up of 13 amino acids. Germline loops: CDR1 SNHLY, CDR2 FYNNEI. Here the CDR3 DNA reads TGTGCCAGCAAGGGCGGGAGTGGCGATACGCAGTATTTT. Protein product: CASKGGSGDTQYF.

The gene calls are TRBV19 and TRBJ1-1; the D gene is possibly TRBD1 (6 bases). The CDR3 loop spans 17 amino acids. Per germline, CDR1 LNHDA and CDR2 SQIVND (reference sequence). Trimming stripped 2 bases from V and 2 bases from J, with 18 bases between. The CDR3 DNA follows: TGTGCCAGTAGTATAAATGATGGGGGGGCCTCTAACACTGAAGCTTTCTTT. It encodes CASSINDGGASNTEAFF.

V and J are TRBV30 and TRBJ1-1, with TRBD1 matching over 7 bases. Germline CDR1 reads GTSNPN; CDR2 reads SVGIG (reference sequence). This CDR3 comprises 15 residues. V gave up 6 bases and J gave up 0 bases; unmatched junction bases: 10. CDR3 protein: CACLQGSLMNTEAFF. CDR3 DNA sequence: TGTGCCTGCCTACAGGGGTCCCTTATGAACACTGAAGCTTTCTTT.

The chain has TRBV6-6 and TRBJ2-5; possibly TRBD2 for D (6 bases). Germline V lookup: CDR1 MNHNY, CDR2 SVGAGI (reference sequence). This CDR3 region has 14 residues. V shed 5 bases and J shed 4 bases, with 14 bases lying between them. CDR3 amino acids: CASSPRGTRETQYF. The DNA for the CDR3 is TGTGCCAGCAGTCCTCGCGGGACCAGAGAGACCCAGTACTTC.

The gene calls are TRBV6-1 and TRBJ1-1; 10 positions match TRBD1. Germline V gene lookup returns CDR1 MNHNS and CDR2 SASEGT. Trimming at V came to 5 bases and at J to 5 bases, leaving 5 bases not matched to a gene. The CDR3 spans 14 residues. The CDR3 protein is CASSRDRGWTEAFF. DNA of the CDR3: TGTGCCAGCAGTAGGGACAGGGGATGGACTGAAGCTTTCTTT.

The chain recombines TRBV28 with TRBJ2-2, with 7 bases fitting TRBD2. The V gene end was trimmed by 5 bases and the J gene end by 3 bases; junction bases not matched to a gene: 6. CDR1 is MDHEN, CDR2 SYDVKM, per germline. CDR3 size: 15 residues. This CDR3 reads CASSTAGFDTGELFF. The CDR3 coding sequence is TGTGCCAGCAGTACAGCGGGATTCGACACCGGGGAGCTGTTTTTT.

The chain is built from TRBV19 and TRBJ1-2; D ambiguous. Germline values: CDR1 LNHDA, CDR2 SQIVND (reference sequence). V lost 11 bases and J 7 bases, leaving 11 bases between the germline ends. This CDR3 spans 10 amino acids. The CDR3 loop reads CAAGGVGYTF. In DNA, the CDR3 is TGTGCCGCGGGCGGTGTTGGCTACACCTTC. The variable domain in full, with the rest retrieved from reference TRBV19 and TRBJ1-2, is DGGITQSPKYLFRKEGQNVTLSCEQNLNHDAMYWYRQDPGQGLRLIYYSQIVNDFQKGDIAEGYSVSREKKESFPLTVTSAQKNPTAFYLCAAGGVGYTFGSGTRLTVV.

V gene TRBV10-3 combines with J gene TRBJ2-7; D unresolved. Germline V gene lookup returns CDR1 ENHRY and CDR2 SYGVKD. The germline V and J ends were trimmed by 0 bases and 4 bases, with 4 bases remaining between them. This CDR3 region has 12 residues. CDR3 in DNA: TGTGCCATCAGTGAGTCCGTATACGAGCAGTACTTC. It translates to CAISESVYEQYF.

The gene calls are TRBV4-1 and TRBJ1-5, with 7 bases that match TRBD1. In germline, CDR1 is MGHRA, CDR2 YSYEKL. After removal of 1 base from V and 7 bases from J, the junction contained 13 bases not matched to a gene. This CDR3 is 17 amino acids long. The CDR3 reads CASSQVQGGAAGQPQHF. CDR3 nucleotides: TGCGCCAGCAGCCAAGTCCAGGGGGGAGCCGCCGGCCAGCCCCAGCATTTT.

The rearrangement links TRBV11-2 to TRBJ2-7; 10 nucleotides agree with TRBD2. Trimming removed 7 bases from V and 0 bases from J; junction bases left unmatched: 6. CDR1 is SGHAT, CDR2 FQNNGV, per germline. The CDR3 totals 15 residues. The CDR3 protein is CASTLSGGSSYEQYF. The CDR3 coding sequence is TGTGCCAGCACCCTTAGCGGGGGGAGCTCCTACGAGCAGTACTTC. Full variable domain (rest looked up from reference TRBV11-2 and TRBJ2-7): EAGVAQSPRYKIIEKRQSVAFWCNPISGHATLYWYQQILGQGPKLLIQFQNNGVVDDSQLPKDRFSAERLKGVDSTLKIQPAKLEDSAVYLCASTLSGGSSYEQYFGPGTRLTVT.

The chain combines TRBV18 with TRBJ2-7, with D possibly TRBD1 on 5 matching bases. Trimming removed 6 bases from V and 6 bases from J, with 9 bases in between. Germline values: CDR1 KGHSH, CDR2 LQKENI. The CDR3 is made up of 11 amino acids. The CDR3 nucleotides are TGTGCCAGCTCCCAGCAGGGCGAGCAGTACTTC. Encoded protein: CASSQQGEQYF.

V gene TRBV30 combines with J gene TRBJ2-5; a possible D gene is TRBD2 (6 bases). This CDR3 has 17 amino acids. Trimming shortened V by 2 bases and J by 5 bases, and 24 bases separated the two germline ends. Looked up from germline, CDR1 is GTSNPN and CDR2 is SVGIG (reference sequence). CDR3 protein: CAWSPRAEGSWGETQYF. The CDR3 nucleotides are TGTGCCTGGAGTCCACGAGCGGAGGGGAGCTGGGGGGAGACCCAGTACTTC.

This chain links TRBV5-4 with TRBJ2-1; 14 bases align to TRBD2. After removal of 0 bases from V and 7 bases from J, the junction contained 6 bases not matched to a gene. The CDR3 extends over 17 amino acids. From germline, CDR1 is SGHNT and CDR2 YYREEE (reference sequence). CDR3 DNA: TGTGCCAGCAGCTTGGGCGGACTAGCGGGAGGCGTAAATGAGCAGTTCTTC. Protein sequence: CASSLGGLAGGVNEQFF. Full variable domain (rest looked up from reference TRBV5-4 and TRBJ2-1): ETGVTQSPTHLIKTRGQQVTLRCSSQSGHNTVSWYQQALGQGPQFIFQYYREEENGRGNFPPRFSGLQFPNYSSELNVNALELDDSALYLCASSLGGLAGGVNEQFFGPGTRLTVL.

This chain connects TRBV28 to TRBJ1-6, with 8 bases fitting TRBD1. The CDR3 loop spans 13 amino acids. The J segment lost 7 bases and the V segment lost 8 bases, leaving 4 bases of the junction unmatched. Germline lookup yields CDR1 MDHEN and CDR2 SYDVKM. CDR3 in DNA: TGTGCCAGCCGACAGGGGAGCAATTCACCCCTCCACTTT. This sequence encodes CASRQGSNSPLHF. The full variable domain, rest sourced from reference TRBV28 and TRBJ1-6, is DVKVTQSSRYLVKRTGEKVFLECVQDMDHENMFWYRQDPGLGLRLIYFSYDVKMKEKGDIPEGYSVSREKKERFSLILESASTNQTSMYLCASRQGSNSPLHFGNGTRLTVT.

The chain is built from TRBV5-6 and TRBJ1-1; D might be TRBD1 (5 bases). Germline CDR1 reads SGHDT; CDR2 reads YYEEEE. The CDR3 sequence is 13 residues long. V gave up 6 bases and J gave up 1 base, with 10 bases separating them. CDR3 loop: CASIYQGNTEAFF. The CDR3 nucleotides read TGTGCCAGCATCTACCAGGGGAACACTGAAGCTTTCTTT. The full variable domain, its missing parts supplied by reference TRBV5-6 and TRBJ1-1, is DAGVTQSPTHLIKTRGQQVTLRCSPKSGHDTVSWYQQALGQGPQFIFQYYEEEERQRGNFPDRFSGHQFPNYSSELNVNALLLGDSALYLCASIYQGNTEAFFGQGTRLTVV.